What follows describes a single TCR beta chain. The source of the sample is a study of T cell repertoires in ileal Crohn's disease. Overall study context: At surgery, about 36% of patients smoked, with median disease duration about eight years.

Each sample's TCRB immunosequencing used roughly 500 nanograms of biopsy DNA. Here immunoSEQ multiplex PCR was the method, and the copy in TCRdb shows in-frame clones only, minus some. Of 25,000 to 35,000 clones listed, around 80% are singletons. The CDR3 consists of 13 residues. CDR1 and CDR2 (germline): GTSNPN, SVGIG (reference sequence). V lost 8 bases, J lost 8 bases, and 21 bases lay in between. Sequenced material: ileal tissue. The chain joins TRBV30 to TRBJ1-2, with D maybe TRBD1 (5 bases). This clonotype was obtained from an adult with Crohn's disease. The CDR3, as DNA: TGTGCCGCGTCCTCTAGGCAGGGTATCGGCTACACCTTC. As protein: CAASSRQGIGYTF. The whole variable domain, filled in from reference TRBV30 and TRBJ1-2, reads SQTIHQWPATLVQPVGSPLSLECTVEGTSNPNLYWYRQAAGRGLQLLFYSVGIGQISSEVPQNLSASRPQDRQFILSSKKLLLSDSGFYLCAASSRQGIGYTFGSGTRLTVV.